Below, 30 T cell receptor beta chains from the same sample are listed, as sequenced in a study of molecular identifiers for immune sequencing clone quantification. A single record per CDR3 protein comes from TCRdb applying MiXCR to the PCR reads. The table has about 640,000 distinct CDR3 sequences, about 20% seen once. The sample was naive CD8+ T cells from blood, with Jurkat cell RNA spiked in. Subset indicated: FACS-sorted CD8+CD4-CCR7+CD45RA+ naive T cells. Receptor source: a human donor in good health. Some libraries in this study had Jurkat cell RNA spiked in.

In this sample, this clonotype turned up many times. J is TRBJ2-3 and V is TRBV9; maybe TRBD2 (5 bases). The CDR3 runs 15 residues. CDR1 is SGDLS, CDR2 YYNGEE, per germline. The V and J ends lost 3 bases and 0 bases respectively, with 11 bases between them. The CDR3 bases are TGTGCCAGCAGCGCCAGCGGACCCAGCACAGATACGCAGTATTTT. Protein product: CASSASGPSTDTQYF.

V and J are TRBV29-1 and TRBJ2-2; 10 bases match TRBD2. The CDR3 has 18 residues. Germline V gene sequence: CDR1 SQVTM, CDR2 ANQGSEA. Trimming took 7 bases from V and 1 from J; bases not matched to a gene: 15. The CDR3: CSALYTLAGAKNTGELFF. CDR3 bases: TGCAGCGCACTTTATACGCTAGCGGGAGCCAAGAACACCGGGGAGCTGTTTTTT.

This clonotype has ten or more counts. The chain employs TRBV3-1 and TRBJ1-1; no definite D call. V lost 1 base and J 3 bases, leaving 12 bases between the germline ends. Germline V gives CDR1 LGHDT, CDR2 YNNKEL (reference sequence). The CDR3 covers 15 residues. The CDR3 nucleotides read TGTGCCAGCAGCCAAGTGGCAGGCCCCTACACTGAAGCTTTCTTT. Residues: CASSQVAGPYTEAFF. The variable domain in full, with the rest retrieved from reference TRBV3-1 and TRBJ1-1, is DTAVSQTPKYLVTQMGNDKSIKCEQNLGHDTMYWYKQDSKKFLKIMFSYNNKELIINETVPNRFSPKSPDKAHLNLHINSLELGDSAVYFCASSQVAGPYTEAFFGQGTRLTVV.

This clonotype was counted a few times. This chain joins TRBV10-3 and TRBJ2-7; TRBD2 matches at 9 bases. The J segment lost 6 bases and the V segment lost 5 bases, leaving 14 bases of the junction unmatched. Germline values: CDR1 ENHRY, CDR2 SYGVKD. The CDR3 loop spans 16 amino acids. CDR3 DNA: TGTGCCATCAGTCCTTCAGACGGCGGGGGGGCTACCGAGCAGTACTTC. Protein sequence: CAISPSDGGGATEQYF.

Many counts were recorded for this clonotype. The chain is built from TRBV20-1 and TRBJ2-1; D is possibly TRBD1 (5 bases). Germline CDR1 reads DFQATT; CDR2 reads SNEGSKA (reference sequence). V dropped 0 bases and J dropped 7 bases, with 16 bases sitting between them. This CDR3 is built from 15 residues. CDR3 bases: TGCAGTGCTAGAGATCACAAACAGGCGTGGAATGAGCAGTTCTTC. Translated, it gives CSARDHKQAWNEQFF.

With respect to this clonotype: A much larger clone differs by one base, so this may be a read error. The chain has TRBV19 and TRBJ2-7; 8 bases agree with TRBD1. The CDR3 sequence is 13 residues long. In germline, CDR1 is LNHDA, CDR2 SQIVND (reference sequence). For the CDR3, the DNA is TGTGCCGGTAGTGCCACAGGGGGGTACGAGCAGTACTTC. It specifies CAGSATGGYEQYF.

As for this clonotype: A read error may account for a junction end that differs from germline. This chain joins TRBV9 and TRBJ2-3; no clear D gene. CDR1 is SGDLS, CDR2 YYNGEE, per germline. The CDR3 totals 13 residues. The CDR3 DNA reads as TGTGCCAGCAGCGCCCAGAGCATAGATACGCAGTATTTT. It translates to CASSAQSIDTQYF.

Details on this clonotype: A read error may be the cause here, since a much bigger clone is one base away. The rearrangement links TRBV6-6 to TRBJ2-5; TRBD1 is a possible D gene (6 bases). Per germline, CDR1 MNHNY and CDR2 SVGAGI (reference sequence). The CDR3 is made up of 14 amino acids. The CDR3 here is CASSFLTGLETQCF. In nucleotides, the CDR3 is TGTGCCAGCAGTTTTCTGACAGGCTTAGAGACCCAGTGCTTC.

This clonotype was counted once. A much larger clone differs from this one at a single base, so this may be a read error. The chain carries TRBV27 and TRBJ2-3; 7 bases line up with TRBD1. CDR3 length: 17 residues. Germline V gene lookup returns CDR1 MNHEY and CDR2 SMNVEV (reference sequence). The DNA for the CDR3 is TGTGCCAGCGGTTTAATACCGGGACAGAGAAACACAGATACGCAGTATTTT. Its translation: CASGLIPGQRNTDTQYF.

The chain combines TRBV19 with TRBJ2-2, with D unclear. The CDR3 is made up of 12 amino acids. Germline assignment: CDR1 LNHDA and CDR2 SQIVND (reference sequence). V dropped 7 bases and J dropped 1 base, with 4 bases sitting between them. The CDR3 here is CASMRNTGELFF. CDR3 DNA: TGTGCCAGTATGAGGAACACCGGGGAGCTGTTTTTT.

A few counts support this clonotype. This rearrangement joins TRBV18 to TRBJ2-3; 8 nucleotides line up with TRBD2. This CDR3 is 14 amino acids long. CDR1 and CDR2 from the germline V gene are KGHSH and LQKENI. V lost 4 bases to trimming and J lost 5 bases; unmatched junction nucleotides: 5. CDR3 amino acids: CASSLAGFVDTQYF. In nucleotides, the CDR3 is TGTGCCAGCTCACTAGCGGGATTTGTAGATACGCAGTATTTT.

This clonotype was seen a few times. The chain combines TRBV20-1 with TRBJ2-4, with a weak D call TRBD2 (6 bases). Trimming stripped 3 bases from V and 7 bases from J, with 16 bases between. The CDR3 spans 14 residues. Germline values: CDR1 DFQATT, CDR2 SNEGSKA (reference sequence). In DNA form, the CDR3 reads TGCAGTGCTAGTGCGGACGGGAGCAGGAACATTCAGTACTTC. It specifies CSASADGSRNIQYF.

The V and J genes are TRBV12-3 or TRBV12-4 and TRBJ2-1; 15 positions match TRBD2. The CDR3 is 15 amino acids. V gave up 6 bases and J gave up 8 bases; unmatched junction bases: 5. Here the CDR3 DNA reads TGTGCCAGCAGGCGGACTAGCGGGGGGGCGTATGAGCAGTTCTTC. It codes for CASRRTSGGAYEQFF.

V is TRBV19 and J is TRBJ1-1; TRBD1 agrees at 8 bases. There are 15 residues in the CDR3. Unmatched junction bases numbered 11, after V lost 10 bases and J lost 1 base. CDR1 is LNHDA, CDR2 SQIVND, per germline (reference sequence). CDR3 coding DNA: TGTGCCACGCAGGGGGCCCGATTTTCGAACACTGAAGCTTTCTTT. Translated: CATQGARFSNTEAFF.

This clonotype was observed at least ten times. This chain joins TRBV18 and TRBJ1-5; tentatively, D is TRBD1 (5 bases). The CDR3 spans 14 residues. V was cut by 3 bases and J by 7 bases, with 13 bases left in between. Per germline, CDR1 KGHSH and CDR2 LQKENI. CDR3 region: CASSPARAFQPQHF. Written as DNA, the CDR3 is TGTGCCAGCTCACCGGCCAGGGCTTTCCAGCCCCAGCATTTT. Combining the CDR3 with reference TRBV18 and TRBJ1-5 gives the whole variable domain NAGVMQNPRHLVRRRGQEARLRCSPMKGHSHVYWYRQLPEEGLKFMVYLQKENIIDESGMPKERFSAEFPKEGPSILRIQQVVRGDSAAYFCASSPARAFQPQHFGDGTRLSIL.

Ten or more counts support this clonotype. This chain uses TRBV5-4 with TRBJ2-7, with 8 bases that match TRBD1. CDR1 SGHNT and CDR2 YYREEE come from the germline V gene (reference sequence). Germline trimming cut 4 bases from V and 2 bases from J; bases unmatched to any gene: 5. There are 14 residues in the CDR3. The CDR3 region has the DNA TGTGCCAGCAGCATACCAGGGGGCACCTACGAGCAGTACTTC. This codes for CASSIPGGTYEQYF. Complete variable domain (other parts from reference TRBV5-4 and TRBJ2-7): ETGVTQSPTHLIKTRGQQVTLRCSSQSGHNTVSWYQQALGQGPQFIFQYYREEENGRGNFPPRFSGLQFPNYSSELNVNALELDDSALYLCASSIPGGTYEQYFGPGTRLTVT.

The sample holds many counts of this clonotype. The chain joins TRBV29-1 to TRBJ2-7; D uncertain. The germline V gene has CDR1 SQVTM and CDR2 ANQGSEA. Between the trimmed V and J ends, which lost 3 bases and 5 bases, there was a span of 8 bases. CDR3 length equals 11 residues. This CDR3 reads CSVEAGNEQYF. CDR3 DNA: TGCAGCGTTGAGGCCGGCAACGAGCAGTACTTC.

This clonotype was detected a few times. The V call is TRBV6-5, the J call TRBJ2-1; TRBD2 matches 8 bases. CDR3 length: 21 residues. The ends lost 2 bases at V and 0 bases at J; junction bases unmatched: 18. Germline values: CDR1 MNHEY, CDR2 SVGAGI. The CDR3 protein is CASSYPLGREDLTSSYNEQFF. The CDR3 coding sequence is TGTGCCAGCAGTTACCCGCTAGGGCGGGAGGACCTTACGAGCTCCTACAATGAGCAGTTCTTC.

This clonotype was counted at least ten times. The chain is built from TRBV4-3 and TRBJ2-1; perhaps TRBD2 as D (5 bases). CDR3 length: 16 residues. V was cut by 1 base and J by 0 bases, with 10 bases left in between. The germline CDR1 and CDR2 sequences are LGHNA and YSLEER. The CDR3 region is CASSQGRGSSYNEQFF. Written as DNA, the CDR3 is TGCGCCAGCAGCCAAGGCCGGGGAAGCTCCTACAATGAGCAGTTCTTC.

About this clonotype itself: Just one base apart from a much larger clone, this may be a read error. The chain links TRBV6-6 to TRBJ2-7, with D tentatively TRBD1 (6 bases). The CDR3 covers 13 residues. The germline gives CDR1 MNHNY, CDR2 SVGAGI (reference sequence). V lost 8 bases and J 3 bases, leaving 14 bases between the germline ends. The CDR3 sequence: CASEPGHDYEQYF. The CDR3 bases are TGTGCCAGCGAACCGGGACACGACTACGAGCAGTACTTC.

Ten or more counts support this clonotype. The chain is built from TRBV10-3 and TRBJ1-2; the match to TRBD1 covers 9 bases. This CDR3 is 12 amino acids long. The germline V gene has CDR1 ENHRY and CDR2 SYGVKD. With 8 bases clipped from V and 8 bases from J, the junction kept 6 bases outside the gene matches. The CDR3 DNA is TGTGCCATCGGGACAGGGATAAGGGGCTACACCTTC. Protein product: CAIGTGIRGYTF.

V is TRBV19 and J is TRBJ1-6; possibly TRBD1 for D (6 bases). This CDR3 has 14 residues. Trimming removed 10 bases at V and 9 bases at J, with 19 bases between. From germline, CDR1 is LNHDA and CDR2 SQIVND (reference sequence). In DNA, the CDR3 is TGTGCCACCTCTTGGGGGCCGGGCCCTTCACCCCTCCACTTT. This gives the protein CATSWGPGPSPLHF.

In its sample, this clonotype was seen many times. The chain combines TRBV7-9 with TRBJ1-1; 9 nucleotides line up with TRBD1. Germline V gene data show CDR1 as SEHNR and CDR2 as FQNEAQ (reference sequence). V shed 5 bases and J 1 base; nucleotides not matched to a gene: 11. This CDR3 is built from 17 residues. CDR3 nucleotides: TGTGCCAGCAGCCCAGCCCAATGGGACAGGGCGAACACTGAAGCTTTCTTT. Amino acids: CASSPAQWDRANTEAFF.

This clonotype was recorded at least ten times. The chain links TRBV4-2 to TRBJ2-1, with D tentatively TRBD1 (6 bases). Trimming shortened V by 1 base and J by 12 bases, and 13 bases separated the two germline ends. Germline V gene lookup returns CDR1 LGHNA and CDR2 YNFKEQ. The CDR3 is 13 amino acids. The CDR3 DNA sequence: TGTGCCAGCAGCCAAGTTCAGGGGTCTGGGCAGTTCTTC. As protein: CASSQVQGSGQFF.

There are many counts of this clonotype. The chain combines TRBV6-2 or TRBV6-3 with TRBJ2-7; the match to TRBD1 covers 7 bases. Germline V CDR1 and CDR2: MNHEY, SVGEGT. J lost 7 bases, V lost 6 bases, and 6 bases had no gene match. The CDR3 totals 12 residues. This chain's CDR3 is CASRLTGVEQYF. The CDR3 DNA reads TGTGCCAGCAGACTCACAGGGGTGGAGCAGTACTTC.

The chain recombines TRBV6-5 with TRBJ1-2; D perhaps matches TRBD1 (5 bases). This CDR3 is 15 amino acids long. Germline loops: CDR1 MNHEY, CDR2 SVGAGI. V was trimmed by 2 bases and J by 6 bases, leaving 16 bases between them. CDR3 nucleotide sequence: TGTGCCAGCAGTTACCCCGGGGGGGGTCTTCATGGCTACACCTTC. Translation: CASSYPGGGLHGYTF.

The chain combines TRBV28 with TRBJ2-1, with D possibly TRBD1 on 6 matching bases. In germline, CDR1 is MDHEN, CDR2 SYDVKM. V was cut by 5 bases and J by 5 bases, with 10 bases left in between. CDR3 length equals 13 residues. CDR3 in DNA: TGTGCCAGCAGTCCGAACAGGGACAATGAGCAGTTCTTC. This codes for CASSPNRDNEQFF. The full variable domain, completed using reference TRBV28 and TRBJ2-1, is DVKVTQSSRYLVKRTGEKVFLECVQDMDHENMFWYRQDPGLGLRLIYFSYDVKMKEKGDIPEGYSVSREKKERFSLILESASTNQTSMYLCASSPNRDNEQFFGPGTRLTVL.

In its sample, this clonotype was seen a few times. This sequence joins TRBV12-5 and TRBJ1-1; TRBD1 might be the D (6 bases). V was pared by 2 bases and J by 1 base, with 23 bases between. The germline gives CDR1 LGHNT, CDR2 FRNRAP. The length of the CDR3 is 19 residues. CDR3 sequence (DNA): TGTGCTAGTGGTTTGTGGGCTTCGTTGGGGGCCGAGAGGAACACTGAAGCTTTCTTT. Translation: CASGLWASLGAERNTEAFF.

This clonotype was seen more than once but under ten times. With a much larger clone just one base away, this may be a read error. Without the conserved terminal phenylalanine or tryptophan, this CDR3 likely stems from a read error. The V call is TRBV4-3, the J call TRBJ1-5; D is unresolved. The V gene lost 0 bases and the J gene lost 2 bases, with 5 bases spanning the gap. CDR3 length: 14 amino acids. Per the germline V gene, CDR1 is LGHNA and CDR2 is YSLEER. The CDR3 protein is CASSQELGNQPQHS. CDR3 nucleotide sequence: TGCGCCAGCAGCCAAGAACTAGGCAATCAGCCCCAGCATTCT.

This clonotype was detected only once. This chain uses TRBV13 with TRBJ2-1; 7 bases fit TRBD2. V lost 2 bases to trimming and J lost 11 bases; unmatched junction nucleotides: 6. This CDR3 is built from 13 residues. Germline V gene data show CDR1 as PRHDT and CDR2 as FYEKMQ (reference sequence). For the CDR3, the DNA is TGTGCCAGCAGCTTAAAAGGGAGGGGTAAGCAGTTCTTC. This encodes CASSLKGRGKQFF.